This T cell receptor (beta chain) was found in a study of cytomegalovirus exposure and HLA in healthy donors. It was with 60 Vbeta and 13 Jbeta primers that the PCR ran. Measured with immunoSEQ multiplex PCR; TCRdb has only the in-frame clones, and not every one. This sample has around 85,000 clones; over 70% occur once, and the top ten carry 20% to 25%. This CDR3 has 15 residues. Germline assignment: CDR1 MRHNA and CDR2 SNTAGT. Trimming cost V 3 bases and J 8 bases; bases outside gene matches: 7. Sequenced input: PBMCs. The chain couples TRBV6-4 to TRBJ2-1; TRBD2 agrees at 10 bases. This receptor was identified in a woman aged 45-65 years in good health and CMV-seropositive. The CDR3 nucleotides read TGTGCCAGCAGTGATCAGGCTAGCGGGGGCGATGAGCAGTTCTTC. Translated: CASSDQASGGDEQFF.